These 12 T cell receptor beta chains share one sample of origin, sequenced in a study of cytomegalovirus exposure and HLA in healthy donors. The PCR employed 60 Vbeta primers together with 13 Jbeta primers. Sequenced by immunoSEQ multiplex PCR; TCRdb stores in-frame clones only, minus some. Of 100,000 to 150,000 clones detected, around three quarters appear once; the ten largest clones hold around 3.6%. Sequencing was performed on PBMCs. The source of these receptors is a man aged 35 to 55 in good health and CMV-seronegative.

The V and J genes are TRBV5-1 and TRBJ1-4; TRBD1 is a possible D gene (5 bases). The CDR3 covers 15 residues. V lost 3 bases and J 4 bases, leaving 13 bases between the germline ends. The germline gives CDR1 SGHRS, CDR2 YFSETQ. The CDR3 DNA sequence: TGCGCCAGCAGCTACGGGGGGGGTCTTAATGAAAAACTGTTTTTT. This codes for CASSYGGGLNEKLFF.

This rearrangement joins TRBV30 to TRBJ2-7; TRBD1 matches 9 bases. CDR3 length: 13 amino acids. From germline, CDR1 is GTSNPN and CDR2 SVGIG (reference sequence). J lost 6 bases, V lost 4 bases, and 7 bases had no gene match. CDR3 protein: CAWTGDRVREQYF. The DNA of the CDR3 is TGTGCCTGGACCGGGGACAGGGTTCGCGAGCAGTACTTC.

The genes are TRBV2 and TRBJ1-1; D is possibly TRBD1 (6 bases). Per germline, CDR1 SNHLY and CDR2 FYNNEI. The ends were cut back, 8 bases at V and 4 bases at J, with 17 bases in the middle. The CDR3 spans 14 residues. The DNA of the CDR3 is TGTGCCAGCGCGGTTGGGCGGGGGGCCACTGAAGCTTTCTTT. This encodes CASAVGRGATEAFF.

A few counts support this clone. The V call is TRBV5-4, the J call TRBJ2-5, with 7 nucleotides matching TRBD1. Near its end, the DNA agrees better with TRBJ2-7, so the J call may be wrong. Germline V gives CDR1 SGHNT, CDR2 YYREEE (reference sequence). The CDR3 runs 16 residues. CDR3 protein: CASSPSDRAATYEQYF. Here the CDR3 DNA reads TGTGCCAGCAGCCCGTCTGACAGGGCAGCAACCTACGAGCAGTACTTC.

J is TRBJ2-3 and V is TRBV9; the D is unclear. Germline CDR1 and CDR2: SGDLS and YYNGEE. V shed 0 bases and J shed 6 bases, with 11 bases lying between them. The CDR3 runs 14 residues. The CDR3 is CASSVALARDTQYF. The CDR3 DNA is TGTGCCAGCAGCGTAGCGCTCGCCCGGGATACGCAGTATTTT.

The chain recombines TRBV5-8 with TRBJ1-4; D gene ambiguous. Germline CDR1 is SGHTS and CDR2 is YDEGEE. The V end lost 0 bases, the J end lost 3 bases, and 18 bases lay between the germline ends. There are 18 residues in the CDR3. For the CDR3, the DNA is TGTGCCAGCAGCTTGGGAGATTACCCGGGGAGGGCTAATGAAAAACTGTTTTTT. Protein sequence: CASSLGDYPGRANEKLFF.

This clone appeared once. The chain uses TRBV7-9 and TRBJ2-3, with D possibly TRBD1 on 6 matching bases. V was pared by 5 bases and J by 0 bases, with 18 bases between. Per germline, CDR1 SEHNR and CDR2 FQNEAQ (reference sequence). This CDR3 region has 17 residues. CDR3 loop: CASSVSQGPSSTDTQYF. CDR3 nucleotide sequence: TGTGCCAGCAGCGTGTCACAGGGTCCCTCTAGCACAGATACGCAGTATTTT.

This clone was detected once. The genes are TRBV5-1 and TRBJ2-1, with TRBD1 identical over 7 bases. The CDR3 length is 15 residues. Germline assignment: CDR1 SGHRS and CDR2 YFSETQ. The J segment lost 8 bases and the V segment lost 2 bases, leaving 10 bases of the junction unmatched. CDR3 coding DNA: TGCGCCAGCAGCTTAAGGACAGGAAGAGGCGATGAGCAGTTCTTC. Its translation: CASSLRTGRGDEQFF.

The chain is built from TRBV5-4 and TRBJ2-3; weak D call: TRBD2 (6 bases). CDR3 length: 14 amino acids. Trimming left V 6 bases short and J 5 bases short, with 16 bases between. From germline, CDR1 is SGHNT and CDR2 YYREEE (reference sequence). The CDR3 sequence: CASTLGGGRDTQYF. CDR3 bases: TGTGCCAGCACCCTGGGAGGAGGGAGAGATACGCAGTATTTT.

In its sample, this clone was seen a few times. V gene TRBV19 combines with J gene TRBJ1-5; TRBD1 agrees at 8 bases. CDR3 length: 16 amino acids. V shed 6 bases, J shed 6 bases, and the junction held 13 bases outside the gene matches. Germline V gives CDR1 LNHDA, CDR2 SQIVND (reference sequence). Written as DNA, the CDR3 is TGTGCCAGTAGAACCGAATACGGACAGGGAAGTCAGCCCCAGCATTTT. As protein: CASRTEYGQGSQPQHF.

This chain joins TRBV7-9 and TRBJ1-3, with TRBD1 as a possible D gene (6 bases). The germline CDR1 and CDR2 sequences are SEHNR and FQNEAQ (reference sequence). Trimming removed 6 bases from V and 2 bases from J, with 8 bases in between. This CDR3 is built from 13 residues. In DNA form, the CDR3 reads TGTGCCAGCAGTTCAGGGGCTGGAAACACCATATATTTT. As protein: CASSSGAGNTIYF.

This clone was seen a single time. V usage is TRBV11-2 and J usage is TRBJ2-7; the match to TRBD1 covers 7 bases. The CDR3 extends over 15 amino acids. Looked up from germline, CDR1 is SGHAT and CDR2 is FQNNGV. V shed 7 bases and J 1 base; nucleotides not matched to a gene: 10. CDR3 DNA sequence: TGTGCCAGCACCGTAGATAACAGGGGTTCCTACGAGCAGTACTTC. It translates to CASTVDNRGSYEQYF.